A single sample gave rise to the 29 T cell receptor beta chains below, sequenced in a study of blood T cell repertoires in COVID-19 (dated by TCRdb to about 2020). Library preparation employed the immunoSEQ multiplex PCR assay. TCRdb stores this immuneACCESS table with in-frame sequences only. Part of the clones is absent; in the studies checked, under half of the shortfall reflects unresolved V genes, and no reason is known for the rest. Recorded for this sample are about 370,000 clones; around 89% of them occurred a single time. The ten most abundant clones make up 6.5% to 7% of the sample. The sequenced sample was peripheral blood. The receptors come from a man younger than 35 with active or convalescent COVID-19.

The sample holds one count of this clone. The chain has TRBV28 and TRBJ1-5; tentative D call: TRBD1 (6 bases). V dropped 5 bases and J dropped 6 bases, with 8 bases sitting between them. The germline CDR1 and CDR2 sequences are MDHEN and SYDVKM. The CDR3 contains 12 residues. The CDR3, as DNA: TGTGCCAGCAGTCGAGGGGGTCAGCCCCAGCATTTT. Amino acids: CASSRGGQPQHF.

The chain couples TRBV3-1 (or the pseudogene TRBV3-2) to TRBJ1-2, with D tentatively TRBD1 (6 bases). Between the trimmed V and J ends, which lost 4 bases and 2 bases, there was a span of 29 bases. Germline V lookup: CDR1 LGHDT, CDR2 YNNKEL (reference sequence). The CDR3 totals 20 residues. CDR3 loop: CASSPRDVALAGGENYGYTF. In DNA, the CDR3 is TGTGCCAGCAGCCCTCGAGACGTCGCCTTGGCGGGGGGCGAAAACTATGGCTACACCTTC.

V gene TRBV29-1 combines with J gene TRBJ1-1; no reliable D call. V was cut by 4 bases and J by 7 bases, with 13 bases left in between. Germline V gene sequence: CDR1 SQVTM, CDR2 ANQGSEA. This CDR3 region has 12 residues. The CDR3 nucleotides read TGCAGCGTTGGAACCCGGGGAGGTGAAGCTTTCTTT. As protein: CSVGTRGGEAFF.

The chain uses TRBV6-2 or TRBV6-3 and TRBJ2-5, with a weak D call TRBD2 (6 bases). The CDR3 is made up of 16 amino acids. Trimming took off 4 bases at V and 7 bases at J, with 22 bases between the two ends. Germline loops: CDR1 MNHEY, CDR2 SVGEGT. CDR3 DNA: TGTGCCAGCAGTTTTGCGGGACTCTCTTATGGGGGGACCCAGTACTTC. Amino acid sequence: CASSFAGLSYGGTQYF.

This chain connects TRBV3-1 (or the pseudogene TRBV3-2) to TRBJ1-5, with D possibly being TRBD1 (6 bases). The CDR3 has 16 amino acids. In germline, CDR1 is LGHDT, CDR2 YNNKEL (reference sequence). Trimming cost V 2 bases and J 7 bases, with 18 bases left between them. This CDR3 is CASSQSQRGQGQPQHF. DNA of the CDR3: TGTGCCAGCAGCCAAAGCCAGCGGGGGCAAGGGCAGCCCCAGCATTTT.

The chain couples TRBV5-1 to TRBJ2-7; TRBD2 agrees at 13 bases. Trimming cost V 4 bases and J 6 bases; bases outside gene matches: 4. Germline V gene lookup returns CDR1 SGHRS and CDR2 YFSETQ. The CDR3 length is 14 residues. The CDR3 loop reads CASSHGTSGTEQYF. The CDR3 DNA is TGCGCCAGCAGCCACGGGACTAGCGGGACCGAGCAGTACTTC.

V is TRBV9 and J is TRBJ2-6, with TRBD2 matching 8 bases. The V and J ends lost 2 bases and 0 bases, in that order; junction bases with no gene match: 4. CDR3 length equals 17 residues. Germline V gene sequence: CDR1 SGDLS, CDR2 YYNGEE. The DNA of the CDR3 is TGTGCCAGCAGCGTTTCCAGCGGGAGCTCTGGGGCCAACGTCCTGACTTTC. This gives the protein CASSVSSGSSGANVLTF.

The CDR3 coding sequence is TGTGCCAGCAGTGAAGAGGCCCGGACAGATTCACTGGAGACCCAGTACTTC. It codes for CASSEEARTDSLETQYF. V is TRBV2 and J is TRBJ2-5, with D perhaps TRBD1 (6 bases). Germline V lookup: CDR1 SNHLY, CDR2 FYNNEI. CDR3 length: 17 residues. With 1 base removed from V and 5 bases from J, the gap between germline ends came to 20 bases.

The genes are TRBV4-3 and TRBJ2-5, with TRBD2 as a possible D gene (6 bases). Germline loops: CDR1 LGHNA, CDR2 YSLEER. Deletions cut 0 bases from V and 1 base from J, with 15 bases between. The CDR3 consists of 17 residues. This CDR3 reads CASSQEAAGIVQETQYF. For the CDR3, the DNA is TGCGCCAGCAGCCAAGAGGCGGCGGGGATAGTCCAAGAGACCCAGTACTTC.

The chain recombines TRBV4-2 with TRBJ2-1; TRBD2 matches at 10 bases. V shed 0 bases, J shed 4 bases, and the junction held 3 bases outside the gene matches. CDR3 length equals 16 residues. CDR1 is LGHNA, CDR2 YNFKEQ, per germline. CDR3 region: CASSQDLTSGYNEQFF. The DNA for the CDR3 is TGTGCCAGCAGCCAAGATCTGACTAGCGGGTACAATGAGCAGTTCTTC.

This chain links TRBV30 with TRBJ1-6; TRBD1 agrees at 9 bases. Germline-derived CDR1 and CDR2 are GTSNPN and SVGIG (reference sequence). Trimming at V came to 3 bases and at J to 10 bases, leaving 7 bases not matched to a gene. The CDR3 loop spans 14 amino acids. The CDR3 protein is CAWRETGGRSPLHF. The CDR3, as DNA: TGTGCCTGGAGAGAAACAGGGGGCCGGTCACCCCTCCACTTT.

To note about this clone: A much larger clone lies one base from this, so it may be a read error. V gene TRBV11-1 combines with J gene TRBJ1-1, with D maybe TRBD1 (6 bases). Trimming took off 5 bases at V and 1 base at J, with 8 bases between the two ends. The CDR3 totals 13 residues. Germline-derived CDR1 and CDR2 are SGHAT and FQDESV (reference sequence). This CDR3 is CASSRQENTEAFF. The CDR3 DNA reads TGTGCCAGCAGCCGACAGGAGAACACTGAAGCTTTCTTT.

V gene TRBV19 combines with J gene TRBJ1-5; unclear D gene. Deletions cut 1 base from V and 0 bases from J, with 7 bases between. From germline, CDR1 is LNHDA and CDR2 SQIVND (reference sequence). This CDR3 is 15 amino acids long. CDR3 coding DNA: TGTGCCAGTAGTATAGGCGTCCATAGCAATCAGCCCCAGCATTTT. This sequence encodes CASSIGVHSNQPQHF.

The rearrangement joins TRBV24-1 to TRBJ2-2; 7 nucleotides match TRBD1. Trimming at V came to 4 bases and at J to 6 bases, leaving 19 bases not matched to a gene. Germline loops: CDR1 KGHDR, CDR2 SFDVKD. CDR3 size: 19 residues. In DNA form, the CDR3 reads TGTGCCACCAGTGACCCCACCGCCTCGACAGGGCCGCCGCCCGGGGAGCTGTTTTTT. Protein sequence: CATSDPTASTGPPPGELFF.

The V gene is TRBV28, the J gene TRBJ2-7; a possible D gene is TRBD1 (6 bases). Between the trimmed V and J ends, which lost 6 bases and 2 bases, there was a span of 14 bases. The CDR3 consists of 14 residues. Germline V lookup: CDR1 MDHEN, CDR2 SYDVKM. CDR3 sequence reads: CASRWDTEPYEQYF. Here the CDR3 DNA reads TGTGCCAGCAGGTGGGACACTGAACCCTACGAGCAGTACTTC.

V usage is TRBV7-3 and J usage is TRBJ2-7; tentatively, D is TRBD1 (6 bases). Per germline, CDR1 SGHTA and CDR2 FQGTGA. This CDR3 is built from 14 residues. Trimming removed 2 bases from V and 2 bases from J, with 10 bases in between. This CDR3 reads CASSLEGTTYEQYF. The CDR3 coding sequence is TGTGCCAGCAGCTTAGAGGGGACAACCTACGAGCAGTACTTC.

J is TRBJ1-2 and V is TRBV12-3 or TRBV12-4; D call uncertain. V was trimmed by 4 bases and J by 6 bases, leaving 12 bases between them. This CDR3 is built from 13 residues. The CDR3 spells CASSWSGRNGYTF. The CDR3 DNA sequence: TGTGCCAGCAGTTGGTCAGGTCGGAATGGCTACACCTTC.

The genes are TRBV4-3 and TRBJ1-4, with 9 nucleotides matching TRBD1. After removal of 3 bases from V and 6 bases from J, the junction contained 2 bases not matched to a gene. From germline, CDR1 is LGHNA and CDR2 YSLEER. This CDR3 contains 14 residues. CDR3 in amino acids: CASSQGTGHEKLFF. The CDR3 DNA reads TGCGCCAGCAGCCAGGGGACAGGGCATGAAAAACTGTTTTTT.

The chain carries TRBV7-2 and TRBJ1-2; 9 nucleotides line up with TRBD1. Germline V lookup: CDR1 SGHTA, CDR2 FQGNSA. Unmatched junction bases numbered 9, after V lost 1 base and J lost 6 bases. The CDR3 runs 16 residues. This CDR3 is CASSLVPKQGADGYTF. CDR3 nucleotides: TGTGCCAGCAGCTTAGTTCCCAAACAGGGGGCTGATGGCTACACCTTC.

The V gene is TRBV19, the J gene TRBJ2-2; D call uncertain. V gave up 4 bases and J gave up 3 bases, with 3 bases separating them. The germline V gene encodes CDR1 LNHDA and CDR2 SQIVND (reference sequence). This CDR3 spans 12 amino acids. This CDR3 is CASSTDTGELFF. The CDR3 DNA sequence: TGTGCCAGTAGTACGGACACCGGGGAGCTGTTTTTT.

The chain links TRBV7-9 to TRBJ1-2; 11 bases are shared with TRBD1. V trimming: 11 bases; J trimming: 0 bases; junction bases outside the gene matches: 8. The CDR3 consists of 15 residues. Germline V gene sequence: CDR1 SEHNR, CDR2 FQNEAQ (reference sequence). The CDR3 reads CAGGQGAGSNYGYTF. The CDR3 coding sequence is TGTGCCGGTGGACAGGGGGCTGGTTCTAACTATGGCTACACCTTC.

The chain combines TRBV7-9 with TRBJ2-1, with 11 positions matching TRBD1. The CDR3 runs to 16 residues. CDR1 is SEHNR, CDR2 FQNEAQ, per germline (reference sequence). Germline trimming cut 6 bases from V and 1 base from J; bases unmatched to any gene: 5. CDR3 in DNA: TGTGCCAGCAGATTTCGGGACAGGGGGTCCTACAATGAGCAGTTCTTC. Protein product: CASRFRDRGSYNEQFF.

The gene calls are TRBV20-1 and TRBJ1-2; D call uncertain. Germline lookup yields CDR1 DFQATT and CDR2 SNEGSKA (reference sequence). The CDR3 is 11 residues long. Trimming cost V 5 bases and J 1 base, with 5 bases left between them. The CDR3 protein is CSAGFNYGYTF. The CDR3 DNA is TGCAGTGCTGGCTTTAACTATGGCTACACCTTC.

The V and J genes are TRBV28 and TRBJ2-1, with 9 bases that match TRBD1. The ends lost 4 bases at V and 6 bases at J; junction bases unmatched: 10. The germline V gene has CDR1 MDHEN and CDR2 SYDVKM. The length of the CDR3 is 16 residues. The CDR3 here is CASSSLSGTGINEQFF. The CDR3 DNA follows: TGTGCCAGCAGTTCATTATCCGGGACAGGGATCAATGAGCAGTTCTTC.

V and J are TRBV2 and TRBJ1-1; 7 bases map to TRBD1. CDR1 SNHLY and CDR2 FYNNEI come from the germline V gene. The CDR3 spans 14 residues. J was trimmed by 5 bases and V by 5 bases; bases with no gene match: 8. This CDR3 is CASSSLRGRTEAFF. In DNA form, the CDR3 reads TGTGCCAGCAGTTCCTTGAGGGGGCGGACTGAAGCTTTCTTT.

V usage is TRBV7-3 and J usage is TRBJ2-7, with 8 positions matching TRBD1. V dropped 5 bases and J dropped 5; count of bases not matched to a gene: 11. Per the germline V gene, CDR1 is SGHTA and CDR2 is FQGTGA. CDR3 size: 15 residues. In nucleotides, the CDR3 is TGTGCCAGCAGCCGAGGAGGACAGGGCTTAAACGAGCAGTACTTC. This encodes CASSRGGQGLNEQYF.

This clone was observed a few times. This chain uses TRBV6-5 with TRBJ1-1; D gene ambiguous. The V end was cut by 7 bases, the J end by 4 bases, with 13 bases between. CDR1 is MNHEY and CDR2 is SVGAGI in the germline V gene. The CDR3 consists of 13 residues. CDR3 coding DNA: TGTGCCAGCATCGAACGGGTGGGCACTGAAGCTTTCTTT. The encoded protein is CASIERVGTEAFF.

The chain employs TRBV28 and TRBJ1-6; the D is unclear. V was trimmed by 1 base and J by 9 bases, leaving 19 bases between them. This CDR3 comprises 17 residues. Looked up from germline, CDR1 is MDHEN and CDR2 is SYDVKM. The CDR3 loop is CASSLSPGRTSPSPLHF. The CDR3, as DNA: TGTGCCAGCAGTTTATCCCCCGGGAGGACGTCCCCTTCACCCCTCCACTTT.

The genes are TRBV7-9 and TRBJ2-7; D possibly corresponds to TRBD1 (6 bases). The V end was cut by 5 bases, the J end by 0 bases, with 11 bases between. The CDR3 runs 14 residues. CDR1 is SEHNR, CDR2 FQNEAQ, per germline (reference sequence). CDR3 sequence: CASSKDSLSYEQYF. DNA of the CDR3: TGTGCCAGCAGCAAGGACAGCCTCTCCTACGAGCAGTACTTC.